Below are 12 T cell receptor beta chains sequenced from a single sample in a study of glioma-infiltrating T cells. TCR alpha and beta CDR3 regions were amplified from RNA using iRepertoire nested multiplex PCR. TCRdb fed the multiplex PCR reads into MiXCR, producing one record per CDR3 protein. The sample includes about 110,000 distinct CDR3 sequences, approximately 26% of them seen just once. Material for sequencing was glioma tissue, nonneoplastic brain tissue, or PBMCs (not recorded which). Source of these receptors: a human donor with low-grade glioma or glioblastoma, undergoing nonglioma brain surgery, or in good health (not recorded which).

The rearrangement joins TRBV27 to TRBJ1-6, with a tentative D call TRBD1 (6 bases). Trimming shortened V by 5 bases and J by 19 bases, and 27 bases separated the two germline ends. CDR1 and CDR2 (germline): MNHEY, SMNVEV (reference sequence). This CDR3 comprises 15 residues. This chain's CDR3 is CASSPSDRGDSRLHF. The CDR3 nucleotides are TGTGCCAGCAGTCCCTCGGACAGAGGGGATTCACGCCTGCACTTT.

Many counts were recorded for this clonotype. Germline is not matched at one junction end, which may reflect a read error. The V and J genes are TRBV4-3 and TRBJ2-2, with 7 positions matching TRBD1. CDR1 and CDR2 (germline): LGHNA, YSLEER. This CDR3 spans 15 amino acids. The CDR3 is CASSPQGQTTGELFF. The CDR3 DNA reads TGCGCCAGCAGCCCACAGGGACAGACGACCGGAGAGCTGTTTTTT.

The chain links TRBV5-1 to TRBJ2-2, with 7 positions matching TRBD2. This CDR3 is 16 amino acids long. Trimming at V came to 5 bases and at J to 2 bases, leaving 9 bases not matched to a gene. The germline CDR1 and CDR2 sequences are SGHRS and YFSETQ. The CDR3 reads CASSLAEVGNTGELFF. The CDR3 DNA reads TGCGCCAGCAGTCTAGCGGAGGTGGGAAACACCGGGGAGCTGTTTTTT.

This clonotype was observed many times. The chain combines TRBV13 with TRBJ2-3; D may match TRBD1 or TRBD2 (6 bases each). V lost 4 bases and J 4 bases, leaving 15 bases between the germline ends. This CDR3 is built from 15 residues. Germline V gene lookup returns CDR1 PRHDT and CDR2 FYEKMQ (reference sequence). CDR3 bases: TGTGCCAGCAGCTCCGGAGGGAAGGGGGCAGATACGCAGTATTTT. Translation: CASSSGGKGADTQYF.

This clonotype was counted many times. Mismatch with germline at one junction end may stem from a read error. This rearrangement joins TRBV7-9 to TRBJ2-7; D possibly matches TRBD1 or TRBD2 (6 bases each). The CDR3 consists of 13 residues. CDR1 and CDR2 from the germline V gene are SEHNR and FQNEAQ (reference sequence). The CDR3 loop reads CASSKGGFYGQYF. The CDR3 nucleotides are TGTGCCAGCAGCAAAGGGGGGTTCTACGGGCAGTACTTC.

This clonotype was picked up many times. The rearrangement links TRBV4-2 to TRBJ2-1, with 8 bases lining up with TRBD2. Per germline, CDR1 LGHNA and CDR2 YNFKEQ. This CDR3 region has 15 residues. V lost 6 bases and J lost 8; bases outside the gene matches: 12. As DNA, the CDR3 is TGTGCCAGCAGTCATAGCGGGGAGGAAGTGGATGAGCAGTTCTTC. Translated: CASSHSGEEVDEQFF.

Many counts were recorded for this clonotype. The V gene is TRBV28, the J gene TRBJ1-5; D ambiguous. Trimming took 4 bases from V and 5 from J, leaving 12 bases between them. From germline, CDR1 is MDHEN and CDR2 SYDVKM. CDR3 size: 14 residues. The CDR3 nucleotides are TGTGCCAGCAGTTCACAGAGAAGCCATCAGCCCCAGCATTTT. Its protein is CASSSQRSHQPQHF.

Ten or more counts support this clonotype. The rearrangement uses TRBV7-2 and TRBJ2-5; the D is unclear. The germline V gene encodes CDR1 SGHTA and CDR2 FQGNSA. V was shortened by 5 bases and J by 3 bases, with 13 bases between the two germline ends. The CDR3 spans 14 residues. Written as DNA, the CDR3 is TGTGCCAGCAGCCGGTACAGAGGCGAAGAGACCCAGTACTTC. Translation gives CASSRYRGEETQYF.

As regards this clonotype: This may arise from a read error, as a much more abundant clone is one base away. The chain uses TRBV18 and TRBJ1-2; D is uncertain. Germline assignment: CDR1 KGHSH and CDR2 LQKENI. This CDR3 contains 14 residues. V lost 5 bases to trimming and J lost 4 bases, with 14 bases between them. DNA of the CDR3: TGTGCCAGCTCAAACAGTGATCCGATCTATGGCTACACCTTC. This codes for CASSNSDPIYGYTF.

The V and J genes are TRBV2 and TRBJ2-5, with a possible D match to TRBD1 (5 bases). V lost 6 bases, J lost 3 bases, and 20 bases lay in between. This CDR3 has 16 amino acids. Per germline, CDR1 SNHLY and CDR2 FYNNEI. The CDR3, as DNA: TGTGCCAGCAGGGTGACAGAGGTCAATTTTAAAGAGACCCAGTACTTC. Amino acid sequence: CASRVTEVNFKETQYF.

The V and J genes are TRBV3-1 and TRBJ2-5; perhaps TRBD2 as D (5 bases). Trimming pared 3 bases from V and 4 bases from J, leaving 6 bases between. CDR1 is LGHDT, CDR2 YNNKEL, per germline (reference sequence). This CDR3 contains 12 residues. In DNA form, the CDR3 reads TGTGCCAGCAGCCACGAGGGAGAGACCCAGTACTTC. Its translation is CASSHEGETQYF.

V is TRBV7-9 and J is TRBJ2-1; 8 bases match TRBD2. Germline assignment: CDR1 SEHNR and CDR2 FQNEAQ (reference sequence). The trim removed 11 bases at V and 7 bases at J, leaving 13 bases unmatched. The CDR3 is made up of 14 amino acids. CDR3: CAAMRGEVTNEQFF. The CDR3 DNA reads TGTGCCGCCATGCGGGGGGAGGTTACAAATGAGCAGTTCTTC.